Given below is one T cell receptor beta chain in context. The target antigen is unknown. Sequencing used immunoSEQ version 4 in survey mode. Here immunoSEQ multiplex PCR was the method, and the copy in TCRdb shows in-frame clones only, minus some. The table lists roughly 35,000 clones, 80% of them singletons. Cells were stimulated with CMV-infected fibroblast lysates at 10 ug/mL. CD40L/CD69 double-negative CD45RO-high memory CD4+ T cells were collected. These data are taken from a study of persistence of HIV-infected CD4 T cells. This CDR3 is built from 14 residues. Germline V CDR1 and CDR2: SNHLY, FYNNEI. The trim removed 6 bases at V and 8 bases at J, leaving 10 bases unmatched.

This material consisted of CD4+ T cells sorted from PBMCs after roughly 18-hour stimulation, taken from a patient who received antiretroviral therapy. This chain connects TRBV2 to TRBJ1-2, with 9 bases lining up with TRBD1. The clonotype comes from an adult man with HIV who was CMV-seropositive. The CDR3 protein is CASRPDRGGSGYTF. As DNA, the CDR3 is TGTGCCAGCAGGCCGGACAGGGGTGGCTCGGGCTACACCTTC.